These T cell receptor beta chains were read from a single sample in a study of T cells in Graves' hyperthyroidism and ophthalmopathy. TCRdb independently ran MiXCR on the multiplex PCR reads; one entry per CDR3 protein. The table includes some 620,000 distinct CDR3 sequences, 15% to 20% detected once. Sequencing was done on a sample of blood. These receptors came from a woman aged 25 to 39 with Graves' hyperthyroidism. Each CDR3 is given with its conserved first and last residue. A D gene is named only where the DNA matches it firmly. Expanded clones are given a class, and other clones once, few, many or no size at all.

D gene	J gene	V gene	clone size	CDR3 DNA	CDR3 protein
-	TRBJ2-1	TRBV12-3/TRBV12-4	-	TGTGCCAGCACTAACCAGGGGGGGAAGCAGTTCTTC	CASTNQGGKQFF
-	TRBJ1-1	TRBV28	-	TGTGCCAGCAGCCAGGGACCTAGAGGAACTGAAGCTTTCTTT	CASSQGPRGTEAFF
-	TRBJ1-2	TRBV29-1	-	TGCAGCGTTGATCGGGGGGTGGGGAGTTATGGCTACACCTTC	CSVDRGVGSYGYTF
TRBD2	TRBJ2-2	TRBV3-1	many	TGTGCCAGCAGCCGGCATCGACTAGCGGGACCCACCGGGGAGCTGTTTTTT	CASSRHRLAGPTGELFF
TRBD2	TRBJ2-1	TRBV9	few	TGTGCCAGCAGCGTAGGGGGACTAGCGGGTAAACAAACCTACAATGAGCAGTTCTTC	CASSVGGLAGKQTYNEQFF
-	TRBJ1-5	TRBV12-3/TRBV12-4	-	TGTGCCACCGTGGCAGGGGAGCAGCCCCAGCATTTT	CATVAGEQPQHF
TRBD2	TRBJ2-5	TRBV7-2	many	TGTGCCAGCAGCCCACGACTAGCGGGCTACCAAGAGACCCAGTACTTC	CASSPRLAGYQETQYF
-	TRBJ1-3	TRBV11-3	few	TGTGCCAGCAGCTTAGATGGGAGAGCTGGAAACACCATATATTTT	CASSLDGRAGNTIYF
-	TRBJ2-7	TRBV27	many	TGTGCCAGCAGTTTCATGTCCCGGGACGTTTACGAGCAGTACTTC	CASSFMSRDVYEQYF
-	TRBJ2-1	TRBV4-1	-	TGCGCCAGCAGCCAAGTACAATCTAGGGAGAAATCCTACAATGAGCAGTTCTTC	CASSQVQSREKSYNEQFF
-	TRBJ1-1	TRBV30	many	TGTGCCTGGAGTGTAATTGTGAACACTGAAGCTTTCTTT	CAWSVIVNTEAFF
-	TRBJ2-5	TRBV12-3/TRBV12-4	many	TGTGCCAGCAGTCCCCGTCAAGTTGAGACCCAGTACTTC	CASSPRQVETQYF
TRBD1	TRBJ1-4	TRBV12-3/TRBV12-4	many	TGTGCCAGCAGTTTTGGGCAGGGGGGTGAAAAACTGTTTTTT	CASSFGQGGEKLFF
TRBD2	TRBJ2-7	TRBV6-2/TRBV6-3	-	TGTGCCAGCAGACGAGCGGGAGAGAGGGACGAGCAGTACTTC	CASRRAGERDEQYF
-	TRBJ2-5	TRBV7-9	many	TGTGCCAGCAGCTCCGCAGTATTAGAGACCCAGTACTTC	CASSSAVLETQYF
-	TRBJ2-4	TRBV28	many	TGTGCCAGCAGTTTGGTATCGGACGGACCGAGAAACATTCAGTACTTC	CASSLVSDGPRNIQYF
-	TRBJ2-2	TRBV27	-	TGTGCCAGCAGCCTATGGGGCAGCAACACCGGGGAGCTGTTTTTT	CASSLWGSNTGELFF
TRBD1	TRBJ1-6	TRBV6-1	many	TGTGCCAGCAGTCCGACAGGGGTTTCCTATAATTCACCCCTCCACTTT	CASSPTGVSYNSPLHF
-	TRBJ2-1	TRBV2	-	TGTGCCAGCATTAGTAGCTCCTACAATGAGCAGTTCTTC	CASISSSYNEQFF
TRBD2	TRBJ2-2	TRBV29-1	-	TGCAGCGTTGCTAGCGGGAGGGCCACCGGGGAGCTGTTTTTT	CSVASGRATGELFF
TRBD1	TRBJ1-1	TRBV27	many	TGTGCCAGCAGTGCGCCGGGACAGGGGTTCACTGAAGCTTTCTTT	CASSAPGQGFTEAFF
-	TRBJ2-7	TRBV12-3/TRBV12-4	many	TGTGCCAGCAGTTCTAGCAGTAGCTCCTACGAGCAGTACTTC	CASSSSSSSYEQYF
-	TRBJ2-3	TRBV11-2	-	TGTGCCAGCAGCTCGCAGGGGGGGGGCTATACAGATACGCAGTATTTT	CASSSQGGGYTDTQYF
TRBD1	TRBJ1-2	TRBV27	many	TGTGCCAGCAGGGGACAGGGCGGCTATGGCTACACCTTC	CASRGQGGYGYTF
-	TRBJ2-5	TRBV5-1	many	TGCGCCAGCAGCTTGGAGGGCCCGCACAGACAAGAGACCCAGTACTTC	CASSLEGPHRQETQYF
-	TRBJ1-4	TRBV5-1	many	TGCGCCAGCAGCTTGGGTCGGCTAACTAATGAAAAACTGTTTTTT	CASSLGRLTNEKLFF
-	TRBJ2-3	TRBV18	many	TGTGCCAGCTCACGGGACCTAGATACGCAGTATTTT	CASSRDLDTQYF
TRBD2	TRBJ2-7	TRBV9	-	TGTGCCAGCACCAGATCCGGGACTAGCTACGAGCAGTACTTC	CASTRSGTSYEQYF
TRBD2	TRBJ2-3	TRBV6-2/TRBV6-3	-	TGTGCCAGCAGTTACGGGCGGGGGAGCACAGATACGCAGTATTTT	CASSYGRGSTDTQYF
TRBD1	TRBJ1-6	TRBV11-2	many	TGTGCCAGCAGCTTTGGAGGGGGCGGGGTCTCACCCCTCCACTTT	CASSFGGGGVSPLHF
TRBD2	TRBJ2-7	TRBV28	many	TGTGCCAGCAGTTTCGGGACTAGCGGGACCTTTTACGAGCAGTACTTC	CASSFGTSGTFYEQYF
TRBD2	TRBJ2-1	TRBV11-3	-	TGTGCCAGCAGCTTCTGGACTAGAGGCAATGAGCAGTTCTTC	CASSFWTRGNEQFF
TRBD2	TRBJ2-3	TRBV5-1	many	TGCGCCAGCAGCTCCGGACTAGCGGGGGACACAGATACGCAGTATTTT	CASSSGLAGDTDTQYF
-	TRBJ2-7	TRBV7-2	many	TGTGCCAGCAGCTTAAGGGGGCGAGGGGGGAGAAGAACCTACGAGCAGTACTTC	CASSLRGRGGRRTYEQYF
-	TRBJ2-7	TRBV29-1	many	TGCAGCTCCCGAAAGGGGTCAGCCTACGAGCAGTACTTC	CSSRKGSAYEQYF
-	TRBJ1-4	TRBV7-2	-	TGTGCCAGCAGCTTCCCATCAGGGTCAACTAATGAAAAACTGTTTTTT	CASSFPSGSTNEKLFF
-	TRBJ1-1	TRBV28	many	TGTGCCAGCAGTTTCCGCGGGGAGAACACTGAAGCTTTCTTT	CASSFRGENTEAFF
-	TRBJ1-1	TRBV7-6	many	TGTGCCAGCAGTTCTTTGCAGGGGCCGGACTGGAACACTGAAGCTTTCTTT	CASSSLQGPDWNTEAFF
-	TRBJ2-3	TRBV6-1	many	TGTGCCAGCAGGGCGCTTAGAGCGGGCACAGATACGCAGTATTTT	CASRALRAGTDTQYF
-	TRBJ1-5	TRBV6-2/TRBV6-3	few	TGTGCCAGCAGCGAGGGGACATTAAAAAATCAGCCCCAGCATTTT	CASSEGTLKNQPQHF
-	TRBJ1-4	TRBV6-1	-	TGTGCCAGCAGTGGGACGGACGCCGGCGCTAATGAAAAACTGTTTTTT	CASSGTDAGANEKLFF
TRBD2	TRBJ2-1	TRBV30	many	TGTGCCAATCGGCTAGCGGGAAAGCGTGAGCAGTTCTTC	CANRLAGKREQFF
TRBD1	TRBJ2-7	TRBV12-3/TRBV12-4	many	TGTGCCAGCAGTCGTCCGGGACAGGGGTTCTACGAGCAGTACTTC	CASSRPGQGFYEQYF
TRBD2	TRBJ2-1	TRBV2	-	TGTGCCAGCGGAACTAGCGGGGAGTACAATGAGCAGTTCTTC	CASGTSGEYNEQFF
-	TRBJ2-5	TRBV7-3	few	TGTGCCAGCAGCTTAAGAGGTCCCCAGACGGTAAAAGAGACCCAGTACTTC	CASSLRGPQTVKETQYF
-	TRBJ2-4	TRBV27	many	TGTGCCAGCAGTTACTCCGGGGCCGGGGACATTCAGTACTTC	CASSYSGAGDIQYF
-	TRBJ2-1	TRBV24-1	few	TGTGCCACCAGTGTAGGGAATGAGCAGTTCTTC	CATSVGNEQFF
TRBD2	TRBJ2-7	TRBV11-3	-	TGTGCCAGCAGCTTCAGGGAGCGGGGAACCTACGAGCAGTACTTC	CASSFRERGTYEQYF
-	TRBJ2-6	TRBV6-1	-	TGTGCCATCAAGGGTGGGACTGGGGCCAACGTCCTGACTTTC	CAIKGGTGANVLTF
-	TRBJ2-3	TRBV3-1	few	TGTGCCAGCAGCCCGGACGGTGGGTCAGATACGCAGTATTTT	CASSPDGGSDTQYF
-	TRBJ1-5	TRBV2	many	TGTGCCAGCAGTGACCTAAATCAGCCCCAGCATTTT	CASSDLNQPQHF
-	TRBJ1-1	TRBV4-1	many	TGCGCCAGCAGCCACCACAGGGAGCACACTGAAGCTTTCTTT	CASSHHREHTEAFF
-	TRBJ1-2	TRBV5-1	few	TGCGCCAGCAGCTTGTCACCGCGTTGGACTGGCTACACCTTC	CASSLSPRWTGYTF
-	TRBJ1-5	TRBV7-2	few	TGTGCCAGCAGCTTAGATCGGACAGTTCAGCCCCAGCATTTT	CASSLDRTVQPQHF
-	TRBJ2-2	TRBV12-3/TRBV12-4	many	TGTGCCAGCAGTCGAACCCTCACCGGGGAGCTGTTTTTT	CASSRTLTGELFF
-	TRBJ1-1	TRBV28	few	TGTGCCAGCAGTTTAGGGAGGGAAGGGACTGAAGCTTTCTTT	CASSLGREGTEAFF
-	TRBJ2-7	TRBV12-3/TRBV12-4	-	TGTGCCAGCAGTGTGAGGCTGAAGGGTGGGGAGCAGTACTTC	CASSVRLKGGEQYF